Below, 9 T cell receptor beta chains from the same sample are listed, as sequenced in a study of cytomegalovirus exposure and HLA in healthy donors. The study ran its PCR with 60 Vbeta and 13 Jbeta primers. Only in-frame clones appear in the TCRdb table, and some are missing; sequencing was by immunoSEQ multiplex PCR. The repertoire table contains 45,000 to 65,000 clones. The sample consisted of PBMCs. Every receptor here comes from a man aged 18 to 35 in good health and CMV-seropositive.

The chain combines TRBV19 with TRBJ1-1; 8 bases match TRBD1. The CDR3 loop spans 11 amino acids. Per germline, CDR1 LNHDA and CDR2 SQIVND (reference sequence). The J segment lost 8 bases and the V segment lost 11 bases, leaving 7 bases of the junction unmatched. CDR3 amino acids: CASYRGTEAFF. The CDR3 coding sequence is TGTGCCTCCTACAGGGGGACCGAAGCTTTCTTT.

The J gene is TRBJ2-3, the V gene TRBV6-1; 9 nucleotides agree with TRBD2. Germline V CDR1 and CDR2: MNHNS, SASEGT. The CDR3 has 14 amino acids. The ends lost 4 bases at V and 2 bases at J; junction bases unmatched: 1. This chain's CDR3 is CASSGGRATDTQYF. The CDR3, as DNA: TGTGCCAGCAGTGGCGGGAGGGCCACAGATACGCAGTATTTT.

The chain combines TRBV19 with TRBJ2-3; TRBD2 might be the D (5 bases). Trimming pared 5 bases from V and 3 bases from J, leaving 21 bases between. There are 17 residues in the CDR3. Germline CDR1 is LNHDA and CDR2 is SQIVND (reference sequence). The CDR3 region has the DNA TGTGCCAGTAGTCTCCAGACTATATGGGGTGGGACAGATACGCAGTATTTT. Its translation is CASSLQTIWGGTDTQYF.

This chain links TRBV28 with TRBJ2-2, with TRBD1 matching 8 bases. J gave up 5 bases and V 7 bases, and 12 bases lay outside the gene matches. The CDR3 is 16 amino acids. CDR1 and CDR2 from the germline V gene are MDHEN and SYDVKM. The CDR3: CASNTGGQGFTGELFF. The CDR3, as DNA: TGTGCCAGCAATACCGGCGGACAGGGTTTTACCGGGGAGCTGTTTTTT.

The chain joins TRBV7-9 to TRBJ2-1; TRBD2 agrees at 15 bases. J gave up 8 bases and V 6 bases, and 5 bases lay outside the gene matches. Per the germline V gene, CDR1 is SEHNR and CDR2 is FQNEAQ (reference sequence). The CDR3 length is 15 residues. CDR3 nucleotide sequence: TGTGCCAGCAGGCCCGGGACTAGCGGGGGGTATGAGCAGTTCTTC. Translating it yields CASRPGTSGGYEQFF.

The genes are TRBV19 and TRBJ1-1; D gene ambiguous. The CDR3 extends over 16 amino acids. V lost 9 bases and J lost 0, with 20 bases in between. CDR1 and CDR2 from the germline V gene are LNHDA and SQIVND (reference sequence). CDR3 residues: CASSRQDSPLNTEAFF. The CDR3 DNA reads TGTGCCAGCTCACGACAAGATTCCCCTCTGAACACTGAAGCTTTCTTT.

The J gene is TRBJ2-3, the V gene TRBV30, with 9 positions matching TRBD2. In germline, CDR1 is GTSNPN, CDR2 SVGIG (reference sequence). CDR3 length: 17 residues. J lost 2 bases, V lost 0 bases, and 9 bases had no gene match. As DNA, the CDR3 is TGTGCCTGGAGTGTAAAGGCTAGCGGGGACCTCACAGATACGCAGTATTTT. It translates to CAWSVKASGDLTDTQYF.

The chain joins TRBV11-2 to TRBJ2-2; 9 nucleotides line up with TRBD2. CDR3 length: 18 amino acids. CDR1 and CDR2 (germline): SGHAT, FQNNGV. V lost 3 bases and J lost 6; bases outside the gene matches: 14. The CDR3 here is CASSFTSGYSRVAGELFF. DNA of the CDR3: TGTGCCAGCAGCTTCACTAGCGGGTATTCCAGAGTTGCCGGGGAGCTGTTTTTT.

The CDR3 sequence: CASSFWDRGYGYTF. In nucleotides, the CDR3 is TGTGCCAGCAGCTTCTGGGACAGGGGTTATGGCTACACCTTC. The V call is TRBV7-9, the J call TRBJ1-2; 10 bases match TRBD1. Trimming removed 3 bases from V and 5 bases from J; junction bases left unmatched: 3. Germline V gives CDR1 SEHNR, CDR2 FQNEAQ (reference sequence). The CDR3 is 14 residues long.